This TCR beta chain emerged from a study of blood T cell repertoires in COVID-19. A single count supports this clone. In germline, CDR1 is MNHEY, CDR2 SVGEGT. V was clipped by 5 bases and J by 16 bases; unmatched bases: 14. This CDR3 has 13 amino acids. Assay: immunoSEQ multiplex PCR; the TCRdb copy retains only in-frame clones and omits some. The sample records 150,000 to 200,000 clones, about nine tenths being singletons. The sample comprised PBMCs or T cells enriched from blood (not recorded which). The V call is TRBV6-2 or TRBV6-3, the J call TRBJ2-1, with 7 bases matching TRBD1. The clonotype was recovered from a woman between 18 and 30 years old who had recovered from COVID-19. CDR3 DNA: TGTGCCAGCAGTACGACAGGGAAGGGCCAAGTTTTCTTC. It translates to CASSTTGKGQVFF.